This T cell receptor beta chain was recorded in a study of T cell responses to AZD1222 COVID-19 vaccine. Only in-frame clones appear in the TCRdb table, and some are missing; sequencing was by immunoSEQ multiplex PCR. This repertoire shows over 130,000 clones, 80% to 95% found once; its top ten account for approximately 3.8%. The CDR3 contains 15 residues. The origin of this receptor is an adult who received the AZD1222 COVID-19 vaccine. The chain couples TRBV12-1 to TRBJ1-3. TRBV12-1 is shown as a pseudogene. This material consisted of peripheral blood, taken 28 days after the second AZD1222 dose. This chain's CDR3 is CASPGRLLSGNTIYF. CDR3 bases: TGTGCCAGCCCCGGGCGGCTGCTCTCTGGAAACACCATATATTTT.